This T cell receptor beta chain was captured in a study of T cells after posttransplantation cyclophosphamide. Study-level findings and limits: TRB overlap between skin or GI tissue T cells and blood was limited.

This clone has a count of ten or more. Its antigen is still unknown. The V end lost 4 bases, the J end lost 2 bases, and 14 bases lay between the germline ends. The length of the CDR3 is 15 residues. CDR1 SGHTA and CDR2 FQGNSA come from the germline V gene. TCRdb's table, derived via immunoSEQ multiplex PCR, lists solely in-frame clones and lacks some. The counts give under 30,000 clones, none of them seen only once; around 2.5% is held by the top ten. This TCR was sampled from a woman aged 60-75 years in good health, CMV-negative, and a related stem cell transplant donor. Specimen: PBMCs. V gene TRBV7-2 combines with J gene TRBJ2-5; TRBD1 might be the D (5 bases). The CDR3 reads CASSSSGAAQETQYF. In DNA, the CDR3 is TGTGCCAGCAGCTCCAGTGGGGCAGCGCAAGAGACCCAGTACTTC.